This T cell receptor (beta chain) was observed in a study of shared T cell receptors in the human thymus. Method: immunoSEQ multiplex PCR; TCRdb's copy keeps in-frame clones and lacks some. Of around 340,000 clones in the sample, around 93% were seen once. Germline loops: CDR1 MNHNS, CDR2 SASEGT. The CDR3 loop spans 15 amino acids. The trim removed 2 bases at V and 4 bases at J, leaving 7 bases unmatched. The chain has TRBV6-1 and TRBJ1-2; TRBD1 aligns across 7 bases. The sample taken for sequencing was thymocytes. The sequence came from a human donor. CDR3 sequence (DNA): TGTGCCAGCAGTGAATATCGGGACAGATCCTATGGCTACACCTTC. Amino acid sequence: CASSEYRDRSYGYTF.